This T cell receptor (beta chain) was retrieved from a study of T cell responses to AZD1222 COVID-19 vaccine (dated by TCRdb to the early 2020s). Broadly, across the study: AZD1222 recipients whose second dose came at about 4 weeks and those whose second dose came at about 12 weeks were combined into one group, since spike-specific TCR depth and breadth did not differ between the two schedules. Trial participants were enrolled by age into subgroups of 18-55, 56-69 and 70-plus years, and about 150, 27 and 61 TCR-sequenced participants, respectively, were included in these subgroups. A total of 230 to 250 trial participants underwent TCR sequencing, of whom approximately 200 had received two doses of AZD1222 and 26 had received two doses of the MenACWY control vaccine. Study-wide findings and limitations: CD4 TCRs associated with the vaccine covered the entire spike protein, and the dominant responses were in regions 160-218 and 743-854. Participants were mostly white British, with more females than males. The authors suggested clonal diversity may have been underestimated. The 56-69-year group was small, and its depth increase did not reach significance, likely because of low power. Reportedly, close to half of the unique spike-specific TCRs recognized epitopes lying outside the regions that are mutated in the B.1.351 and B.1.1.7 variants. Conclusions about previously exposed vaccinees were limited because only a handful of AZD1222 recipients were SARS-CoV-2 seropositive at baseline. A significant rise in spike-specific TCR breadth and depth was observed after two AZD1222 doses relative to day 0 and relative to MenACWY recipients. Because no samples from the day 14 peak response were available, repertoires could be characterized only after the peak T cell response.

The CDR3 regions of human TCRbeta chains were subjected to immunosequencing. From the authors' description of their analysis: TCRs in the repertoires were compared against a reference library of SARS-CoV-2-specific TCRs that had been generated with the MIRA antigen-specificity platform. Breadth meant the fraction of unique TCRs that were SARS-CoV-2-associated, whereas depth meant the fraction of total T cells that were SARS-CoV-2-associated. Using the MIRA data, each spike-specific TCR was assigned both to the spike region to which the TCR was reactive and to a CD4 or CD8 class. Log10-transformed breadth and depth values were compared by one-way ANOVA with Sidak's multiple comparisons tests. Held by TCRdb, this immuneACCESS table contains in-frame sequences only and omits some clones. Under half of the omission traces to an unresolved V gene where checked; the cause of the rest is unknown. V, J and clone size were drawn from that table, and D and trimming were deduced from the DNA. The sample records about 150,000 clones, 90% of which are singletons. The ten largest make up less than 1.6% of the sample.

For this clone: The antigen it recognizes is unknown. Base qualities were left out, and no much larger clone turns up one base away.

The time point label, read with the paper, signifies: baseline before first vaccination. Vaccinee samples came from UK trials COV001 and COV002, including a single-blind randomized controlled phase 2/3 trial of AZD1222 (ChAdOx1 nCoV-19) in healthy adults. For TCRbeta chain sequencing, PBMC samples from trial participants were taken at day 0 and at day 28 after the second dose. From the cysteine up to the phenylalanine, the CDR3 has a length of 15 residues. CDR3 DNA only is kept here, 45 bases in frame from base 1. CDR1 and CDR2, looked up from the germline V gene (reference sequence), are SEHNR and FQNEAQ. V is cut back by 6 bases and J by 4 bases, with 9 bases in the junction unmatched.

The rearrangement combines TRBV7-9 with TRBJ1-2; 9 bases in between match TRBD1. The source is an adult in good health. The sequencing used peripheral blood, collected on day 0 of AZD1222 vaccination. The nucleotides are TGTGCCAGCAGGCCCACAGGGGGCGAGGTCTATGGCTACACCTTC. Translation gives CASRPTGGEVYGYTF.